Listed here is a single T cell receptor (beta chain). Between the trimmed V and J ends, which lost 0 bases and 6 bases, there was a span of 11 bases. Per germline, CDR1 SGHAT and CDR2 FQNNGV. This CDR3 spans 14 amino acids. The data are from a study of blood T cell repertoires in COVID-19. On the study more broadly: There were acute and convalescent COVID-19 samples, and they came from the United States, Italy and Spain. T cells, B-cell-depleted T cells, or PBMCs provided the cDNA or gDNA that served as material.

While infection was still active, Seattle patients were enrolled and then followed longitudinally. Source study methods: Amplification with reference gene primers provided the estimates of nucleated cell counts. Sequencing used immunoSEQ multiplex PCR; TCRdb keeps in-frame clones, though not all of them. V, J and clone size reflect that table, while D and trimming were determined from the DNA. This table holds roughly 250,000 clones, approximately 86% found once. The sample was peripheral blood. The TCR sequence derives from a human donor with COVID-19, enrolled during active disease. The donor label of this sample is uncertain. J is TRBJ1-2 and V is TRBV11-2; weak D call: TRBD1 (5 bases). CDR3 loop: CASSLDLPGNGYTF. In nucleotides, the CDR3 is TGTGCCAGCAGCTTAGATCTCCCAGGGAATGGCTACACCTTC.